Below, 17 T cell receptor beta chains from the same sample are listed, as sequenced in a study of T cell responses to AZD1222 COVID-19 vaccine. Repertoires were generated with immunoSEQ multiplex PCR, while TCRdb's copy carries only in-frame clones and drops some. The table lists about 110,000 clones, around 90% of them singletons. The material sequenced was peripheral blood, taken 28 days after the second AZD1222 dose. Every receptor here comes from an adult who received the AZD1222 COVID-19 vaccine.

The V call is TRBV18, the J call TRBJ1-1; D is perhaps TRBD1 (5 bases). The length of the CDR3 is 15 residues. Germline V gene data show CDR1 as KGHSH and CDR2 as LQKENI. The V end lost 1 base, the J end lost 1 base, and 10 bases lay between the germline ends. This chain's CDR3 is CASSPHTGENTEAFF. CDR3 coding DNA: TGTGCCAGCTCACCACATACAGGTGAGAACACTGAAGCTTTCTTT.

J is TRBJ1-1 and V is TRBV16, with 7 positions matching TRBD1. The J segment lost 5 bases and the V segment lost 4 bases, leaving 4 bases of the junction unmatched. The CDR3 runs to 13 residues. The germline CDR1 and CDR2 sequences are KGHSY and FQNENV. This chain's CDR3 is CASSLTGFTEAFF. CDR3 DNA: TGTGCCAGCAGCCTGACAGGGTTTACTGAAGCTTTCTTT. The variable domain in full, completed from reference TRBV16 and TRBJ1-1, reads GEEVAQTPKHLVRGEGQKAKLYCAPIKGHSYVFWYQQVLKNEFKFLISFQNENVFDETGMPKERFSAKCLPNSPCSLEIQATKLEDSAVYFCASSLTGFTEAFFGQGTRLTVV.

This chain connects TRBV10-3 to TRBJ2-7, with D possibly being TRBD1 or TRBD2 (5 bases each). This CDR3 spans 13 amino acids. V lost 6 bases and J 3 bases, leaving 12 bases between the germline ends. The germline V gene has CDR1 ENHRY and CDR2 SYGVKD. CDR3 nucleotides: TGTGCCATCAGCTCCCGGGACCGCTACGAGCAGTACTTC. It yields the protein CAISSRDRYEQYF.

This clone has only a few counts. This chain connects TRBV6-4 to TRBJ1-2; D might be TRBD1 (5 bases). The CDR3 length is 14 residues. Germline V gene lookup returns CDR1 MRHNA and CDR2 SNTAGT. V was pared by 4 bases and J by 6 bases, with 15 bases between. CDR3: CASSAIRDGDGYTF. The CDR3 bases are TGTGCCAGCAGTGCAATCCGGGACGGTGATGGCTACACCTTC.

V and J are TRBV6-5 and TRBJ1-4, with a weak D call TRBD1 (5 bases). Germline lookup yields CDR1 MNHEY and CDR2 SVGAGI. Trimming took off 6 bases at V and 10 bases at J, with 9 bases between the two ends. This CDR3 region has 11 residues. CDR3 sequence (DNA): TGTGCCAGCAGCCGTGGGGGAAAACTGTTTTTT. Encoded protein: CASSRGGKLFF.

V usage is TRBV29-1 and J usage is TRBJ1-2; D possibly corresponds to TRBD1 (5 bases). Germline V gene lookup returns CDR1 SQVTM and CDR2 ANQGSEA. The CDR3 is made up of 15 amino acids. Trimming stripped 2 bases from V and 0 bases from J, with 13 bases between. The CDR3 sequence: CSVERDGTTNYGYTF. CDR3 DNA sequence: TGCAGCGTTGAAAGGGACGGGACGACTAACTATGGCTACACCTTC.

A single count supports this clone. CDR3 loop: CSASLAAPYEQYF. The CDR3 DNA sequence: TGCAGTGCTAGTTTGGCGGCCCCCTACGAGCAGTACTTC. V gene TRBV20-1 combines with J gene TRBJ2-7; D ambiguous. Trimming stripped 3 bases from V and 2 bases from J, with 11 bases between. Germline loops: CDR1 DFQATT, CDR2 SNEGSKA (reference sequence). The CDR3 has 13 residues.

The genes are TRBV7-9 and TRBJ2-1; 11 bases line up with TRBD2. CDR3 length: 14 amino acids. Trimming removed 5 bases from V and 3 bases from J; junction bases left unmatched: 0. Per germline, CDR1 SEHNR and CDR2 FQNEAQ (reference sequence). The CDR3 bases are TGTGCCAGCAGCGGGACTAGCGGCTACAATGAGCAGTTCTTC. Translated, it gives CASSGTSGYNEQFF. The full variable domain, rest sourced from reference TRBV7-9 and TRBJ2-1, is DTGVSQNPRHKITKRGQNVTFRCDPISEHNRLYWYRQTLGQGPEFLTYFQNEAQLEKSRLLSDRFSAERPKGSFSTLEIQRTEQGDSAMYLCASSGTSGYNEQFFGPGTRLTVL.

The V and J genes are TRBV25-1 and TRBJ2-5, with 9 bases aligning to TRBD1. CDR1 is MGHDK and CDR2 is SYGVNS in the germline V gene. This CDR3 region has 14 residues. The V gene end was trimmed by 4 bases and the J gene end by 6 bases; junction bases not matched to a gene: 6. DNA for the CDR3: TGTGCCAGCAGTGGGGGACAGGGCACGAAGACCCAGTACTTC. Its translation: CASSGGQGTKTQYF. The whole variable domain, remainder taken from reference TRBV25-1 and TRBJ2-5, is EADIYQTPRYLVIGTGKKITLECSQTMGHDKMYWYQQDPGMELHLIHYSYGVNSTEKGDLSSESTVSRIRTEHFPLTLESARPSHTSQYLCASSGGQGTKTQYFGPGTRLLVL.

The J gene is TRBJ2-7, the V gene TRBV27, with no clear D. Germline V CDR1 and CDR2: MNHEY, SMNVEV (reference sequence). Trimming pared 0 bases from V and 0 bases from J, leaving 9 bases between. The CDR3 consists of 15 residues. In DNA form, the CDR3 reads TGTGCCAGCAGTTTATCTGGGGTCAGCTCCTACGAGCAGTACTTC. Translating it yields CASSLSGVSSYEQYF.

CDR3 protein: CASSEGQGYGYTF. The CDR3 DNA reads as TGTGCCAGCTCAGAGGGACAGGGGTATGGCTACACCTTC. The chain recombines TRBV18 with TRBJ1-2; 10 bases line up with TRBD1. The CDR3 totals 13 residues. V gave up 5 bases and J gave up 5 bases; unmatched junction bases: 2. Germline CDR1 and CDR2: KGHSH and LQKENI.

This clone was seen a few times. The rearrangement uses TRBV7-9 and TRBJ1-2, with 7 bases that match TRBD1. The CDR3 is 15 residues long. Germline CDR1 reads SEHNR; CDR2 reads FQNEAQ (reference sequence). V shed 2 bases, J shed 0 bases, and the junction held 3 bases outside the gene matches. The CDR3 sequence is CASSLSGTANYGYTF. DNA for the CDR3: TGTGCCAGCAGCTTATCCGGGACAGCTAACTATGGCTACACCTTC.

This chain connects TRBV7-6 to TRBJ1-2; 8 bases agree with TRBD1. Per the germline V gene, CDR1 is SGHVS and CDR2 is FNYEAQ. This CDR3 contains 15 residues. Unmatched junction bases numbered 5, after V lost 5 bases and J lost 0 bases. This chain's CDR3 is CASSAQGAANYGYTF. The CDR3 DNA sequence: TGTGCCAGCAGCGCTCAGGGGGCGGCTAACTATGGCTACACCTTC.

The chain couples TRBV6-5 to TRBJ2-7; a possible D gene is TRBD1 (6 bases). V lost 0 bases and J 3 bases, leaving 6 bases between the germline ends. Germline V gene sequence: CDR1 MNHEY, CDR2 SVGAGI. This CDR3 region has 13 residues. The CDR3 sequence: CASSYSQGYEQYF. Written as DNA, the CDR3 is TGTGCCAGCAGTTACTCACAGGGCTACGAGCAGTACTTC.

This rearrangement joins TRBV15 to TRBJ2-1; D is unclear. Germline values: CDR1 LNHNV, CDR2 YYDKDF (reference sequence). The CDR3 runs 13 residues. Trimming shortened V by 1 base and J by 5 bases, and 6 bases separated the two germline ends. The CDR3 DNA sequence: TGTGCCACCAGCAGAGGAAGGAACAATGAGCAGTTCTTC. Its protein product is CATSRGRNNEQFF.

This clone is a singleton in its sample. The V call is TRBV18, the J call TRBJ1-5; TRBD1 matches 9 bases. Germline V CDR1 and CDR2: KGHSH, LQKENI. V shed 3 bases and J 4 bases; nucleotides not matched to a gene: 10. The CDR3 consists of 17 residues. The CDR3 loop is CASSPLGTGRPNQPQHF. The DNA for the CDR3 is TGTGCCAGCTCACCTTTGGGGACAGGGCGGCCAAATCAGCCCCAGCATTTT.

The rearrangement links TRBV19 to TRBJ2-2, with 7 bases lining up with TRBD2. CDR3 length: 16 amino acids. J lost 3 bases, V lost 5 bases, and 9 bases had no gene match. CDR1 is LNHDA, CDR2 SQIVND, per germline (reference sequence). The DNA of the CDR3 is TGTGCCAGTAGTCACGCCAGCGGGATGGACACCGGGGAGCTGTTTTTT. Its protein product is CASSHASGMDTGELFF.